This TCR beta chain appears in the sequencing data of a study of T-cell memory formation after mild COVID-19. General study points: Researchers report contracting CD4+ clones mostly in CM and EM, with CD8+ clones in EMRA. The authors did not confirm SARS-CoV-2 specificity of second-wave clones peaking day 37. The finding that pre-infection memory included some responding clones suggested that cross-reactive memory joined.

Comment on this clonotype: The antigen is unknown.

Researchers used 5'RACE with constant-segment primers to make TCR alpha and TCR beta cDNA libraries that carry sample barcodes and UMIs. TCRdb redid the calling of the 5' RACE reads with MiXCR, one entry per CDR3 protein. Among about 500,000 distinct CDR3 sequences listed, roughly 22% were seen once. The TCR sequence derives from an adult woman who had mild COVID-19 (a few samples of this study predate the infection). Cell type and time point are not known. The source material was PBMCs or a T cell subset sorted from them (not recorded which).

The DNA for the CDR3 is TGTGCCATCAGTACCCCAGGGGAGGATGAAAAACTGTTTTTT. Residues: CAISTPGEDEKLFF. The V and J genes are TRBV10-3 and TRBJ1-4, with D possibly matching TRBD1 (6 bases). The V gene lost 5 bases and the J gene lost 6 bases, with 13 bases spanning the gap. The CDR3 length is 14 residues. The germline gives CDR1 ENHRY, CDR2 SYGVKD.